This TCR beta chain was captured in a study of spatial heterogeneity in lung cancer. At the level of the study: Alpha-chain sequences were consistently detected in smaller numbers than beta-chain sequences. Across the raw uncorrected reads, a unique TCR and UMI combination was observed, on average, more than ten times.

Every molecule of TCR cDNA had its own unique molecular identifier. TCRdb itself ran the 5' RACE reads through MiXCR, one entry per CDR3 protein. The sample includes a few thousand distinct CDR3 sequences, approximately 8% of them seen just once. Time point denoted: sample taken at primary tumor resection. The sequenced material consisted of unsorted whole RNA from tumor, nontumor lung or frozen PBMC. The donors, 72 patients with untreated early-stage non-small cell lung cancer, provided the samples. Concerning this clonotype itself: This beta chain lies outside the target of a library built for alpha chains; its clone size means little.

Here the sequenced sample was normal lung tissue next to the tumor, taken at surgery. The TCR originated in a male donor with early-stage non-small cell lung cancer.

The CDR3 bases are TGTGCCAGCACCCCGGGAAATGGCAGGGCGAACTGGTATGGCTACACCTTC. This codes for CASTPGNGRANWYGYTF. The chain has TRBV9 and TRBJ1-2; D perhaps matches TRBD1 (5 bases). CDR1 SGDLS and CDR2 YYNGEE come from the germline V gene. Trimming pared 6 bases from V and 5 bases from J, leaving 26 bases between. The CDR3 is 17 residues long.